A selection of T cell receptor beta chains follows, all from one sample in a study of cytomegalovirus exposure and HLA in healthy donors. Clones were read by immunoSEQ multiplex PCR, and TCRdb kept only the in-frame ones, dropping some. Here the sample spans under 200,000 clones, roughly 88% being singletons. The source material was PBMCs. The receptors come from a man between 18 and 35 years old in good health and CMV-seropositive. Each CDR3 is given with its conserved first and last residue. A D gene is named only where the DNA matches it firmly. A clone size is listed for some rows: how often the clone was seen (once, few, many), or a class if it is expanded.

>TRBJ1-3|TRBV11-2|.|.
CASSLGTLGNTIYF
TGTGCCAGCAGCCTAGGGACACTTGGAAACACCATATATTTT
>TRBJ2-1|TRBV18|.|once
CASSPDSYNEQFF
TGTGCCAGCTCACCGGACAGCTACAATGAGCAGTTCTTC
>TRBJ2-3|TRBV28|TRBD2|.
CASTKRGMRTDTQYF
TGTGCCAGCACAAAGCGGGGGATGAGGACAGATACGCAGTATTTT
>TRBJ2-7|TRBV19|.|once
CASSSQLSNSYEQYF
TGTGCCAGTAGTTCCCAACTATCGAATTCCTACGAGCAGTACTTC
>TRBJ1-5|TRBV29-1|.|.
CSVGASNQPQHF
TGCAGCGTTGGCGCTTCGAATCAGCCCCAGCATTTT
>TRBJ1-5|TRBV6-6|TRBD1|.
CASSTQGANQPQHF
TGTGCCAGCAGTACACAGGGGGCGAATCAGCCCCAGCATTTT
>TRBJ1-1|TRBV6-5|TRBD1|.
CASSYSGQGRTEAFF
TGTGCCAGCAGTTACTCGGGACAGGGGAGGACTGAAGCTTTCTTT
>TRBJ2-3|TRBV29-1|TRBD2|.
CSVDTGTSGVLSTDTQYF
TGCAGCGTTGACACCGGGACTAGCGGGGTCTTGAGCACAGATACGCAGTATTTT
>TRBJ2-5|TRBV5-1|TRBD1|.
CASSSAGTGQETQYF
TGCGCCAGCAGCTCAGCCGGGACAGGGCAAGAGACCCAGTACTTC
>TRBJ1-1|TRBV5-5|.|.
CASSLLRERNTEAFF
TGTGCCAGCAGCTTGCTCAGGGAAAGGAACACTGAAGCTTTCTTT
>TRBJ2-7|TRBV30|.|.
CAWSVLYEQYF
TGTGCCTGGAGTGTACTGTACGAGCAGTACTTC
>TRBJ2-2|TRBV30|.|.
CAWTLLGATGELFF
TGTGCCTGGACCCTGCTTGGGGCAACCGGGGAGCTGTTTTTT
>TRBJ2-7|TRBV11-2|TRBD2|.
CASSSHNGGTYEQYF
TGTGCCAGCAGCTCGCACAACGGGGGGACCTACGAGCAGTACTTC
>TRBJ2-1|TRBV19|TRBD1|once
CASSVQGARYEQFF
TGTGCCAGTAGTGTGCAGGGGGCTAGGTATGAGCAGTTCTTC
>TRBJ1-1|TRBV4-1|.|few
CASSQGESEAFF
TGCGCCAGCAGCCAAGGAGAGAGTGAAGCTTTCTTT
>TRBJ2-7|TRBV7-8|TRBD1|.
CASSRSRDRGREQYF
TGTGCCAGCAGCCGGAGCCGGGACAGGGGAAGGGAGCAGTACTTC
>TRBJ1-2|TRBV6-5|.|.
CASSRAGANYGYTF
TGTGCCAGCAGCCGGGCAGGGGCGAACTATGGCTACACCTTC
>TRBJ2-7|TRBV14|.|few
CASSQHYEQYF
TGTGCCAGCAGCCAACACTACGAGCAGTACTTC
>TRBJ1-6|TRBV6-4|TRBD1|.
CASSDPQQGAWGSPLHF
TGTGCCAGCAGTGACCCACAGCAGGGGGCCTGGGGTTCACCCCTCCACTTT
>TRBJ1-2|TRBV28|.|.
CASSLKMDTLYGYTF
TGTGCCAGCAGTTTAAAAATGGACACCCTCTATGGCTACACCTTC
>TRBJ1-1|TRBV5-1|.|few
CASRLGENTEAFF
TGCGCCAGCAGGTTGGGAGAGAACACTGAAGCTTTCTTT
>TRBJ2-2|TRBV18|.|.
CASSPGQNTGELFF
TGTGCCAGCTCACCGGGACAGAACACCGGGGAGCTGTTTTTT
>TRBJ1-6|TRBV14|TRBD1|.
CASSERQGAFYNSPLHF
TGTGCCAGCAGCGAGCGACAGGGGGCATTCTATAATTCACCCCTCCACTTT
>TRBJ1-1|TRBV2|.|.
CASTYAGNTEAFF
TGTGCCAGCACGTATGCGGGGAACACTGAAGCTTTCTTT
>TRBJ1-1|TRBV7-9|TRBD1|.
CASRPPGTGSEAFF
TGTGCCAGCAGGCCCCCCGGGACAGGGTCTGAAGCTTTCTTT
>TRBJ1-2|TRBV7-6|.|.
CASSFVEGDYVYTF
TGTGCCAGCAGCTTCGTCGAGGGAGACTATGTCTACACCTTC